Only a few counts were recorded for the clone carrying this T cell receptor (beta chain). What it binds is not known. This entry belongs to a study of T cell repertoires in cytomegalovirus infection. For the study at large: From public TCR beta signatures came an indication of both CMV infection and matching HLA type. Study observations and caveats: The ex vivo response showed dominance by HLA-C-restricted CMV-specific TCR beta clonotypes. Individuals carrying CMV plus the relevant HLA were identified by cumulative frequency of public TCR beta families.

The CDR3 spans 11 residues. The germline CDR1 and CDR2 sequences are MNHEY and SVGEGT. Trimming took 6 bases from V and 7 from J, leaving 10 bases between them. TCRdb called the reads again in MiXCR, with one record for every CDR3 protein. The sample carries about 160,000 distinct CDR3 sequences, over 15% recorded once. This receptor was obtained from a human donor in good health (CMV status not recorded). Some clones in this sample may be carry-over from other donors' samples. The chain employs TRBV6-2 or TRBV6-3 and TRBJ2-7, with unresolved D. Sequencing was carried out using CD8+ T cells from PBMCs. The DNA for the CDR3 is TGTGCCAGCAGGCTCGACGGGGAGCAGTACTTC. Translation: CASRLDGEQYF.